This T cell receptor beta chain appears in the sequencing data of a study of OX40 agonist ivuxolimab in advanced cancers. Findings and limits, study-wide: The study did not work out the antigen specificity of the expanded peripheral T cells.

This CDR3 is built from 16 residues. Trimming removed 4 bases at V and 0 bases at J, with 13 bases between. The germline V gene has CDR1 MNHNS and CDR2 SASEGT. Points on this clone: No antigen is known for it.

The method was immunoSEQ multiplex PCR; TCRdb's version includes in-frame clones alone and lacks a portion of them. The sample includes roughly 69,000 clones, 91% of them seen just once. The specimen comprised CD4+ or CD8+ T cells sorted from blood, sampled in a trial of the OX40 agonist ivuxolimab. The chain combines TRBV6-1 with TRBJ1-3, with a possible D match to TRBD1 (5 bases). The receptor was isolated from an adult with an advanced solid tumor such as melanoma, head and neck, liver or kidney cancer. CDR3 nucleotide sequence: TGTGCCAGCAGTGGGGATTCGACAGTCTCTGGAAACACCATATATTTT. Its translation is CASSGDSTVSGNTIYF.